This T cell receptor (beta chain) was recovered during a study of cytomegalovirus exposure and HLA in healthy donors (dated by TCRdb to between 2016 and 2019). Looking at the study overall: In an earlier analysis of about 560 of the donors, 276 Gb of sequence data and 90 million to 120 million unique TCR beta sequences from 180 million or so T cells were reported. An early release that covered fewer than 800 HLA-typed donors contained approximately 290 gigabases of sequencing data and 75 million to 100 million unique TCR sequences. Among the roughly 430 genotyped donors, approximately 82% belonged to the genetic ancestry cluster associated with self-reported Caucasian donors. The aim of the study was to test whether cataloging public T cell receptors could identify signatures of past pathogen exposure. The study used immunosequencing to profile the T cell repertoires of some 600 subjects and linked those repertoires to cytomegalovirus serostatus. Besides the first cohort of 666 subjects, a separate validation cohort made up of roughly 130 different subjects was used. To predict cytomegalovirus infection status, the study combined high-throughput TCR immunosequencing, statistical association of individual TCRs with disease status, and machine learning. A later analysis re-examined previously published TCR beta repertoires from just over 650 donors and added high-resolution HLA genotyping to investigate patterns of TCR occurrence. In the later analysis, no new phenotypic data were used to find candidate immune exposures; instead, reliance was placed on TCR beta sequences and their occurrence across donors. To decide whether each TCR beta V gene segment behaved as functional or pseudogenic, an earlier analysis of some 600 of the donors relied on high-throughput TCR beta sequencing. Donor age, sex, ethnicity and CMV serostatus were compiled together with the repertoire data. A later genetic analysis took genome-wide SNP genotypes for about 55% of the roughly 700 donors and used that subset as a discovery cohort. All discovery cohort repertoires had been generated using a single sequencing platform. HLA typing covered class I and class II loci at four-digit resolution. Typing coverage differed by locus: A, B, C, DRB1 and DQB1 were typed in roughly 620-630 donors, DQA1 in 522, DPA1 in around 610, and DPB1 in roughly 470. Several DR-DQ haplotypes were treated as single units for association and clustering because of strong linkage in the cohort. Among 300 to 450 genotyped donors of the cohort, an average of approximately 230,000 unique TCR beta nucleotide sequences were sequenced per donor, roughly 18% of them non-productive.

Library method: the immunoSEQ multiplex PCR assay. For the multiplex PCR, a mixture combining 60 forward primers for TCR Vbeta segments and 13 reverse primers for TCR Jbeta segments was used. The CDR3 region of rearranged TCR beta genes was amplified from genomic DNA by a multiplex PCR assay. On the Illumina HiSeq System, the amplified TCR beta libraries were sequenced as 87-base-pair reads. The authors' analysis ran thus. In a later analysis, about 80 million unique TCR beta chains were counted across the 650 to 700 repertoires, and roughly 11 million of these chains were shared by at least two donors. Raw reads were error-corrected and collapsed into unique sequences with a nearest-neighbor algorithm that merged closely related sequences to remove PCR and sequencing errors. Alignment of CDR3 sequences to IMGT reference sequences was used to assign V, D and J gene segments. For a sequence to be retained, at least a six-nucleotide match to both a V gene segment and a J gene segment was required. Rearrangements were classified as productive when the CDR3 lacked stop codons and remained in frame with V and J, and all other rearrangements were classified as non-productive. Following IMGT convention, CDR3 was defined as the stretch from the second conserved V-encoded cysteine up to the conserved J-encoded phenylalanine. The earlier analysis of some 580 of the donors excluded any sequence lacking an unambiguous match to a single V gene segment. In an earlier analysis of approximately 550 of the donors, V segments were called functional above 56.7% productive rearrangements and were called segregating when the between-donor standard deviation exceeded 5%. To diagnose cytomegalovirus status from the catalog of TCR beta chain sequences, a statistical classification framework was built. V and J gene assignment, in a later analysis, came from comparing TCR nucleotide sequences with IMGT/GENE-DB human TR gene sequences. In a later analysis, CDR3 sequences and most-parsimonious VDJ recombination scenarios were assigned using the TCRdist pipeline. A later analysis defined each TCR beta chain by its CDR3 amino acid sequence plus V-gene family, and excluded reads lacking a unique V-gene family. To address suspected cross-contamination and a sequencing artifact, a later analysis removed over 500 highly shared, low-generation-probability nucleotide sequences. In a later analysis, a clonal expansion index for each public chain was calculated from normalized within-repertoire ranks of inferred template counts. A later analysis computed generation probabilities with a VDJ recombination model fitted to out-of-frame rearrangements, and checked the results against IGoR. In a later analysis, TCR-TCR, TCR-HLA and TCR-CMV co-occurrence was scored with hypergeometric tests, and a repertoire-size bias correction was applied to TCR pairs. A later analysis estimated false discovery rates by permuting HLA or CMV assignments 20 times. In a later analysis, co-occurring TCRs were grouped using DBSCAN, and TCRdist sequence similarity was added for clustering within HLA-allele-positive subsets. For co-occurrence clustering, repertoires with fewer than 30,000 or more than 120,000 public chains were excluded, along with about five repertoires with anomalous nucleotide sharing. Entries here come from immuneACCESS through TCRdb and include only in-frame sequences with V and J called. Some clones fail to appear in such tables; in the studies checked, an unresolved V gene covers under half of the shortfall, and the cause of the remainder is unknown. The V and J calls and clone size come from that table; D and trimming were worked out from the DNA. Counted in this sample were 150,000 to 250,000 clones; 79% of them appeared once. The ten largest make up 3.5% to 5% of the sample.

Trimming takes 6 bases off V and 0 bases off J; junction bases not matched to a gene: 5. The CDR1 and CDR2 encoded by the germline V gene (reference sequence) are SEHNR and FQNEAQ. The CDR3 measures 15 amino acids from cysteine to phenylalanine. CDR3 DNA is the only sequence kept; it has 45 bases, read in frame from the first base. Findings and caveats that apply to the study as a whole: Strong co-occurrence of HLA alleles, especially DR and DQ, made assigning TCR associations to individual alleles difficult. In a later analysis, about 17,000 TCR beta sequences were associated with specific HLA alleles at a false discovery rate of 0.05. V-gene and J-gene trimming of TCR beta chains was associated with a missense DCLRE1C variant in a later genetic analysis, and the association was replicated in an independent cohort. In a later analysis, the rate of TCR association differed among HLA loci, with DRB1 alleles having the most associated TCRs and HLA-C alleles having the fewest. Presence/absence analyses assumed roughly uniform sequencing depth across donors, an assumption that may not hold. In vitro tests confirmed that a few of the cytomegalovirus-associated TCR beta chains recognize cytomegalovirus antigens. Correlated functional status among segregating V segments might be attributable to linkage disequilibrium, but an unknown experimental factor could not be ruled out. The study listed 170 or so TCR beta chains as associated with cytomegalovirus. In this cohort, only TCR beta chains were sequenced, and detectable features were limited by the absence of alpha or paired-chain data. In a later genetic analysis, fewer N-insertions in productive TCRs were reported among donors in an Asian-associated ancestry cluster than the roughly 700-donor mean. Cytomegalovirus status was reported to be diagnosed by the classifier with high specificity and sensitivity in both the original and validation cohorts. The earlier analysis of 587 of the donors excluded roughly 16 rarely observed V segments, including chromosome 9 orphons, because counts were too low. CMV serostatus was the only immune exposure information available for the cohort. A later analysis reported that several top co-occurrence clusters appeared linked to parvovirus B19, influenza, CMV and Epstein-Barr virus. A further reported finding was that TCR beta sequences accurately predicted the HLA-A and HLA-B alleles for most subjects in the first cohort. Across donors, most TCR sequences were observed very rarely, whereas some public TCRs were present in many individuals. Compared with equally common non-associated chains, HLA-associated TCR beta chains in a later analysis were more clonally expanded and had lower generation probabilities. Broadly in line with IMGT annotations, most TCR beta V segments showed up in productive rearrangements about 90% or about 30% of the time in an earlier analysis of 587 of the donors. Because HLA typing was missing for some donors at each locus, association tests included only the typed subset. Because the 87-base-pair reads could not distinguish some IMGT-functional V segments, including TRBV6-2 and TRBV6-3, those segments were excluded. A cluster of highly shared sequence variants was judged likely to be a technical artifact of the sequencing pipeline. It was suggested by the authors that the approach could potentially be generalized to other disease states and immunological phenotypes. According to a later analysis, most CMV-associated TCR beta chains appeared to be HLA-restricted, and the HLA associations seemed to be driven largely by CMV exposure.

In total, about 650 healthy bone marrow donors made up the cohort. At the time of sampling, every cohort member was nominally healthy, though immune exposures that went unrecorded were likely present. The donor was CMV seropositive and belonged to the group of some 290 seropositive cohort members. A peripheral blood sample was provided by each donor, and peripheral blood mononuclear cells were used for TCR beta sequencing. The Qiagen DNeasy Blood Extraction Kit was used to extract genomic DNA from the blood cell samples. Comment on this clone: Its antigen has not been determined. There are no base qualities to consult, and no much larger clone falls within one base.

The receptor was derived from a woman in her 30s in good health and CMV-seropositive. Recombination joined TRBV7-9 with TRBJ2-3; TRBD2 aligns with 8 central bases. Sequences were obtained from PBMCs. The CDR3 reads CASSFSGTSTDTQYF. Here is the DNA: TGTGCCAGCAGTTTTAGCGGGACAAGCACAGATACGCAGTATTTT.